These 3 T cell receptor beta chains were sequenced from one sample in a study of human T cells and chemical hapten exposure. Time point noted: pre-sensitization, week 0. The sample's treatment: therapeutic diphenylcyclopropenone sensitization with weekly scalp DPC. TCRdb re-called the RACE reads with MiXCR, one entry per CDR3 protein. The data show about 87,000 distinct CDR3 sequences, approximately 9.9% seen once. The sequenced sample was whole blood, obtained in connection with sensitization to the hapten diphenylcyclopropenone (DPC). The origin of the receptors is a woman aged 40 to 50 with alopecia areata. Some clones in this sample may be carry-over from other donors' samples.

This clonotype was counted only a few times. The chain recombines TRBV3-1 with TRBJ2-1, with TRBD2 matching 7 bases. The CDR3 is 18 amino acids. V lost 0 bases and J lost 4; bases outside the gene matches: 12. Germline V gives CDR1 LGHDT, CDR2 YNNKEL (reference sequence). CDR3 region: CASSQERDSGLRYNEQFF. The CDR3 DNA reads TGTGCCAGCAGCCAAGAAAGGGATAGCGGGCTTAGGTACAATGAGCAGTTCTTC.

This clonotype was counted at least ten times. The V gene is TRBV20-1, the J gene TRBJ2-5, with D perhaps matching TRBD1 or TRBD2 (6 bases each). The CDR3 covers 13 residues. Germline-derived CDR1 and CDR2 are DFQATT and SNEGSKA (reference sequence). CDR3 nucleotide sequence: TGCACCCTGGCGGCCGGGGGCGCAGAGACCCAGTACTTC. Amino acids: CTLAAGGAETQYF.

This clonotype came up a few times. The chain employs TRBV5-1 and TRBJ1-1; D may be TRBD1 (6 bases). CDR1 is SGHRS, CDR2 YFSETQ, per germline. Trimming took off 2 bases at V and 4 bases at J, with 9 bases between the two ends. The CDR3 length is 13 residues. This CDR3 reads CASSFQGLTEAFF. In DNA form, the CDR3 reads TGCGCCAGCAGCTTCCAGGGGCTCACTGAAGCTTTCTTT.